This T cell receptor beta chain was identified in a study of blood T cell repertoires in COVID-19. This CDR3 contains 16 residues. CDR1 and CDR2 from the germline V gene are MDHEN and SYDVKM. The V end was cut by 5 bases, the J end by 0 bases, with 14 bases between. Original data processing: Amplification of reference gene primers provided the estimated nucleated cell counts. Assay: immunoSEQ multiplex PCR; the TCRdb copy retains only in-frame clones and omits some. That table furnishes V, J and clone size, whereas the DNA furnished D and trimming. The table has under 200,000 clones, 88% seen once. This chain uses TRBV28 with TRBJ1-5; a weak D match, TRBD1 (5 bases). Sequenced input: peripheral blood. This clonotype was obtained from a man aged 50 or older who had recovered from COVID-19. The CDR3 nucleotides are TGTGCCAGCAGTCGCTCAGGGAGGGGTAGCAATCAGCCCCAGCATTTT. Translation: CASSRSGRGSNQPQHF.